This passage covers 21 T cell receptor beta chains from one sample sequenced in a study of blood T cell repertoires in COVID-19. Assay: immunoSEQ multiplex PCR; the TCRdb copy retains only in-frame clones and omits some. The data show around 140,000 clones, 88% seen once. The sequencing input was peripheral blood. These receptors were collected from a man aged 70 or older with active COVID-19.

This rearrangement joins TRBV7-8 to TRBJ2-7, with a tentative D call TRBD1 (6 bases). The CDR3 runs to 15 residues. Germline assignment: CDR1 SGHVS and CDR2 FQNEAQ. The V end lost 5 bases, the J end lost 0 bases, and 14 bases lay between the germline ends. The CDR3 protein is CASSPLRGSSYEQYF. The CDR3 nucleotides read TGTGCCAGCAGCCCCCTAAGGGGGAGCTCCTACGAGCAGTACTTC.

This sequence joins TRBV7-2 and TRBJ2-5; 7 bases map to TRBD2. CDR1 and CDR2 (germline): SGHTA, FQGNSA. The CDR3 loop spans 15 amino acids. V shed 0 bases, J shed 5 bases, and the junction held 6 bases outside the gene matches. CDR3 residues: CASSLARGSPETQYF. The CDR3 nucleotides read TGTGCCAGCAGCTTAGCGCGGGGGTCACCCGAGACCCAGTACTTC.

This clone was recorded only once. This chain connects TRBV28 to TRBJ2-3, with 8 nucleotides matching TRBD2. Germline-derived CDR1 and CDR2 are MDHEN and SYDVKM. Germline trimming cut 9 bases from V and 3 bases from J; bases unmatched to any gene: 17. This CDR3 spans 17 amino acids. The CDR3 nucleotides read TGTGCCAGTAATCTTATGGGACTAGGGGAAGGGACAGATACGCAGTATTTT. This codes for CASNLMGLGEGTDTQYF.

The V call is TRBV7-2, the J call TRBJ2-1; D is unclear. V was cut by 1 base and J by 5 bases, with 12 bases left in between. The CDR3 is 15 residues long. Per germline, CDR1 SGHTA and CDR2 FQGNSA. The CDR3 loop reads CASSLERHTNNEQFF. The CDR3 DNA follows: TGTGCCAGCAGCTTAGAACGACACACGAACAATGAGCAGTTCTTC.

The chain uses TRBV2 and TRBJ2-7, with 8 positions matching TRBD1. The CDR3 has 15 residues. The germline V gene encodes CDR1 SNHLY and CDR2 FYNNEI. With 6 bases clipped from V and 0 bases from J, the junction kept 7 bases outside the gene matches. The CDR3 sequence is CASSVEQGVSYEQYF. The DNA of the CDR3 is TGTGCCAGCAGCGTGGAACAGGGGGTCTCCTACGAGCAGTACTTC.

The chain is built from TRBV29-1 and TRBJ1-4, with 7 bases fitting TRBD1. This CDR3 has 15 amino acids. V trimming: 6 bases; J trimming: 0 bases; junction bases outside the gene matches: 7. In germline, CDR1 is SQVTM, CDR2 ANQGSEA. The CDR3 DNA sequence: TGCAGCGTAAGGGACAGTATTGCAACTAATGAAAAACTGTTTTTT. Translating gives CSVRDSIATNEKLFF.

The genes are TRBV2 and TRBJ2-7, with D perhaps matching TRBD2 (5 bases). Trimming took off 6 bases at V and 4 bases at J, with 7 bases between the two ends. Per germline, CDR1 SNHLY and CDR2 FYNNEI. CDR3 length: 11 residues. CDR3 coding DNA: TGTGCCAGCAGACGGGATTACGAGCAGTACTTC. Translating gives CASRRDYEQYF.

V is TRBV9 and J is TRBJ2-3; 12 nucleotides align to TRBD1. Germline V gene sequence: CDR1 SGDLS, CDR2 YYNGEE. The CDR3 has 17 residues. V dropped 4 bases and J dropped 1; count of bases not matched to a gene: 7. CDR3 residues: CASSPGTGGVGTDTQYF. Written as DNA, the CDR3 is TGTGCCAGCAGCCCCGGGACAGGGGGCGTAGGCACAGATACGCAGTATTTT. Full variable domain (outside the CDR3, taken from reference TRBV9 and TRBJ2-3): DSGVTQTPKHLITATGQRVTLRCSPRSGDLSVYWYQQSLDQGLQFLIQYYNGEERAKGNILERFSAQQFPDLHSELNLSSLELGDSALYFCASSPGTGGVGTDTQYFGPGTRLTVL.

The chain joins TRBV18 to TRBJ1-5, with D possibly being TRBD1 (6 bases). The CDR3 runs to 16 residues. The germline CDR1 and CDR2 sequences are KGHSH and LQKENI. Trimming removed 3 bases at V and 1 base at J, with 13 bases between. The CDR3 here is CASSPSGAQSNQPQHF. In nucleotides, the CDR3 is TGTGCCAGCTCACCCTCAGGGGCGCAAAGCAATCAGCCCCAGCATTTT.

V is TRBV10-3 and J is TRBJ2-5, with TRBD2 identical over 10 bases. After removal of 4 bases from V and 4 bases from J, the junction contained 6 bases not matched to a gene. This CDR3 has 15 residues. The germline V gene encodes CDR1 ENHRY and CDR2 SYGVKD. The CDR3, as DNA: TGTGCCATCAGTGGAGCGGGAGGGCCTCCAGAGACCCAGTACTTC. Translating it yields CAISGAGGPPETQYF.

Only a few counts were recorded for this clone. The chain links TRBV30 to TRBJ2-7; 9 nucleotides line up with TRBD1. CDR1 and CDR2 (germline): GTSNPN, SVGIG (reference sequence). This CDR3 is built from 14 residues. Trimming removed 3 bases from V and 6 bases from J; junction bases left unmatched: 9. The CDR3 is CAWRVQGAEIEQYF. CDR3 DNA sequence: TGTGCCTGGAGGGTACAGGGGGCGGAAATCGAGCAGTACTTC.

The genes are TRBV6-5 and TRBJ1-5; no firm D call. Per the germline V gene, CDR1 is MNHEY and CDR2 is SVGAGI. The length of the CDR3 is 14 residues. The V and J ends lost 5 bases and 2 bases respectively, with 10 bases between them. The CDR3 is CASSHDTGNQPQHF. Written as DNA, the CDR3 is TGTGCCAGCAGTCACGACACCGGCAATCAGCCCCAGCATTTT.

The chain joins TRBV18 to TRBJ1-2; D gene uncertain. Germline lookup yields CDR1 KGHSH and CDR2 LQKENI. Deletions cut 3 bases from V and 1 base from J, with 15 bases between. This CDR3 contains 16 residues. The CDR3 DNA reads TGTGCCAGCTCACCCCCCGGAGCGACCTTTAACTATGGCTACACCTTC. Encoded protein: CASSPPGATFNYGYTF.

The CDR3 DNA reads as TGTGCCAGCAGTTACTCCGCGGGAGTCTACAATGAGCAGTTCTTC. It encodes CASSYSAGVYNEQFF. This chain connects TRBV6-5 to TRBJ2-1, with TRBD2 matching 7 bases. The CDR3 totals 15 residues. After removal of 0 bases from V and 3 bases from J, the junction contained 2 bases not matched to a gene. Germline values: CDR1 MNHEY, CDR2 SVGAGI.

This chain's CDR3 is CASSERDRGRNEQFF. The DNA of the CDR3 is TGCGCCAGCAGTGAAAGGGACAGGGGGAGGAATGAGCAGTTCTTC. The gene calls are TRBV10-1 and TRBJ2-1; 11 bases are shared with TRBD1. V shed 3 bases, J shed 7 bases, and the junction held 5 bases outside the gene matches. Germline CDR1 and CDR2: WNHNN and SYGVQD (reference sequence). This CDR3 region has 15 residues.

The gene calls are TRBV28 and TRBJ1-1; TRBD1 agrees at 7 bases. The CDR3 sequence is 16 residues long. Germline CDR1 is MDHEN and CDR2 is SYDVKM. V lost 3 bases and J lost 0; bases outside the gene matches: 7. In DNA form, the CDR3 reads TGTGCCAGCAGTTTTTCGGGACAGCCTATGAACACTGAAGCTTTCTTT. Amino acid sequence: CASSFSGQPMNTEAFF.

V and J are TRBV27 and TRBJ2-5; D possibly corresponds to TRBD1 (6 bases). Germline-derived CDR1 and CDR2 are MNHEY and SMNVEV (reference sequence). This CDR3 has 14 residues. Trimming cost V 5 bases and J 4 bases, with 14 bases left between them. The CDR3 region is CASSLSTGTETQYF. Here the CDR3 DNA reads TGTGCCAGCAGTCTCTCGACAGGTACAGAGACCCAGTACTTC.

In this sample, this clone turned up a few times. The V gene is TRBV28, the J gene TRBJ1-2; D gene uncertain. The V and J ends lost 4 bases and 8 bases respectively, with 17 bases between them. The CDR3 contains 14 residues. Per germline, CDR1 MDHEN and CDR2 SYDVKM. CDR3 loop: CASSSPRRARGYTF. The CDR3 DNA sequence: TGTGCCAGCAGTTCCCCTAGGAGGGCTAGGGGCTACACCTTC.

The V gene is TRBV24-1, the J gene TRBJ2-7, with 7 nucleotides matching TRBD1. Germline V lookup: CDR1 KGHDR, CDR2 SFDVKD. The junction had 2 bases not matched to a gene; V was cut back by 7 bases and J by 0 bases. The CDR3 is 13 residues long. CDR3 in DNA: TGTGCCACCAGGGGGGACAGCTCCTACGAGCAGTACTTC. Its translation is CATRGDSSYEQYF.

CDR3 region: CASSPGLAGTREQYF. DNA for the CDR3: TGTGCCAGCAGCCCAGGACTAGCGGGAACTCGGGAGCAGTACTTC. V gene TRBV9 combines with J gene TRBJ2-7; 12 bases are a match to TRBD2. Germline V gene sequence: CDR1 SGDLS, CDR2 YYNGEE. The junction had 9 bases not matched to a gene; V was cut back by 4 bases and J by 7 bases. The CDR3 covers 15 residues.

The chain employs TRBV12-3 or TRBV12-4 and TRBJ2-6; D unclear. CDR3 length: 13 residues. V lost 3 bases to trimming and J lost 4 bases, with 4 bases between them. CDR3 region: CASSFRGANVLTF. The CDR3 DNA reads as TGTGCCAGCAGTTTCCGGGGGGCCAACGTCCTGACTTTC.